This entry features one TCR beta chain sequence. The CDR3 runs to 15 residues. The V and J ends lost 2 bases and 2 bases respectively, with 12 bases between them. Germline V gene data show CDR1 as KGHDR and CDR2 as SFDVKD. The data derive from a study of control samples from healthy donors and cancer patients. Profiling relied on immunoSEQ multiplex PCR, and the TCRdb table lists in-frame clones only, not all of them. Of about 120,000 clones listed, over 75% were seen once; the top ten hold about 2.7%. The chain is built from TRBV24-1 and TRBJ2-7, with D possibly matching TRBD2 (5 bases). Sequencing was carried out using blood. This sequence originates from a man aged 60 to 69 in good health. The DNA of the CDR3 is TGTGCCACCAGTGATTGGGATTCCGGGACCTACGAGCAGTACTTC. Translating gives CATSDWDSGTYEQYF.